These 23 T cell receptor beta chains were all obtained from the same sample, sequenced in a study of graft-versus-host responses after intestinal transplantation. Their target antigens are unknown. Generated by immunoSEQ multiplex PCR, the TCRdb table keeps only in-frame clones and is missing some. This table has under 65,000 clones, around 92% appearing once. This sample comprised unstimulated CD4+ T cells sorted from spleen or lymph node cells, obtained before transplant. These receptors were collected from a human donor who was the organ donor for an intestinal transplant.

CDR3 region: CASSPRISGNTIYF. The CDR3 DNA sequence: TGTGCCAGCAGCCCCCGTATCTCTGGAAACACCATATATTTT. The gene calls are TRBV7-2 and TRBJ1-3; D is unresolved. V was shortened by 5 bases and J by 0 bases, with 8 bases between the two germline ends. Germline values: CDR1 SGHTA, CDR2 FQGNSA. The CDR3 has 14 residues.

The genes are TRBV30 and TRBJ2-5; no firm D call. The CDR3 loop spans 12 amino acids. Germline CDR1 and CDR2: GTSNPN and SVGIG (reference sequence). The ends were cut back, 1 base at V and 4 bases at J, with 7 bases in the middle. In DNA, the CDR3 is TGTGCCTGGAGTGCCAGGCGAGAGACCCAGTACTTC. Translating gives CAWSARRETQYF. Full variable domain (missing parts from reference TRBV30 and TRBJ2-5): SQTIHQWPATLVQPVGSPLSLECTVEGTSNPNLYWYRQAAGRGLQLLFYSVGIGQISSEVPQNLSASRPQDRQFILSSKKLLLSDSGFYLCAWSARRETQYFGPGTRLLVL.

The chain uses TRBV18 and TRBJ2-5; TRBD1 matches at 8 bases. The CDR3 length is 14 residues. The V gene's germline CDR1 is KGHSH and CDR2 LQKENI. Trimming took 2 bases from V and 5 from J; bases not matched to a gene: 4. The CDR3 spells CASSPTGGEETQYF. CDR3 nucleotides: TGTGCCAGCTCACCAACAGGGGGTGAGGAGACCCAGTACTTC.

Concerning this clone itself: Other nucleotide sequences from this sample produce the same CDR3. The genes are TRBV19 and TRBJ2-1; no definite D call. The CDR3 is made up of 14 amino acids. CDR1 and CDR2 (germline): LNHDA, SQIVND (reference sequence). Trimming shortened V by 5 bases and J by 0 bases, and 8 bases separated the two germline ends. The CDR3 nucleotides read TGTGCCAGTAGTCTCATCCACTCCTACAATGAGCAGTTCTTC. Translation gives CASSLIHSYNEQFF.

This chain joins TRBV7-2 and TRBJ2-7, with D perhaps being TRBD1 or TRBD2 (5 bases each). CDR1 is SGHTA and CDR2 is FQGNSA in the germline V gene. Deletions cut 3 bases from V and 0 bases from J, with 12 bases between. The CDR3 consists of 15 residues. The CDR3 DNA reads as TGTGCCAGCAGCTTCCTTCGTGGGGGCTCCTACGAGCAGTACTTC. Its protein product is CASSFLRGGSYEQYF.

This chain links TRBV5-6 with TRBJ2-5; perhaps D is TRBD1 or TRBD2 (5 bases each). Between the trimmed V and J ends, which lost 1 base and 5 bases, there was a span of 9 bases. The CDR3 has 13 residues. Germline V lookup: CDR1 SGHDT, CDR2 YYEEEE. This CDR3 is CASSLSWGETQYF. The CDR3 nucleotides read TGTGCCAGCAGCTTGAGCTGGGGGGAGACCCAGTACTTC.

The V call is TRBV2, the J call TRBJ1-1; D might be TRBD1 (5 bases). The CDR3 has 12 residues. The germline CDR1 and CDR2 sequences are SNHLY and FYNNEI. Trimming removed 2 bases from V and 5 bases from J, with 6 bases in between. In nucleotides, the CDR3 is TGTGCCAGCAGTGAACAGGGAACTGAAGCTTTCTTT. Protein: CASSEQGTEAFF.

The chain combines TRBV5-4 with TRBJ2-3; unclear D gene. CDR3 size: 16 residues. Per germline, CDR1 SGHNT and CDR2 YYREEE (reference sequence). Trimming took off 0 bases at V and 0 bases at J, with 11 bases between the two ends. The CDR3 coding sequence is TGTGCCAGCAGCTTGGCACCGTACTCTAGCACAGATACGCAGTATTTT. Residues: CASSLAPYSSTDTQYF.

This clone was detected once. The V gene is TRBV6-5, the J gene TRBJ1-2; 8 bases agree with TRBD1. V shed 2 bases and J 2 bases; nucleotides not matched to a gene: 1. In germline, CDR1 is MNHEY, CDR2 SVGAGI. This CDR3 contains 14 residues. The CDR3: CASSYRDRNYGYTF. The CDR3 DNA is TGTGCCAGCAGTTACCGGGACAGGAACTATGGCTACACCTTC.

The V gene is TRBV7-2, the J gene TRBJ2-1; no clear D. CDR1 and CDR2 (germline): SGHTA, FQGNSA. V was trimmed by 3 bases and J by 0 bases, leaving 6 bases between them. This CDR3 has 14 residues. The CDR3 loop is CASSFSSSYNEQFF. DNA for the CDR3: TGTGCCAGCAGCTTCTCCAGCTCCTACAATGAGCAGTTCTTC.

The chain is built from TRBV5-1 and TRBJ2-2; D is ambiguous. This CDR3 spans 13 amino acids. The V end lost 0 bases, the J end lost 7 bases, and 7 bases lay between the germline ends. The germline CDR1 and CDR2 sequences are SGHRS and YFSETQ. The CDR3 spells CASSLAGFGELFF. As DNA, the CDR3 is TGCGCCAGCAGCTTGGCTGGGTTCGGGGAGCTGTTTTTT.

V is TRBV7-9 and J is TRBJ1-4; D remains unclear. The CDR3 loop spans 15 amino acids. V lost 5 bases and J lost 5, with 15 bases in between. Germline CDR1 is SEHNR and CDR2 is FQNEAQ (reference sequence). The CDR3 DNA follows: TGTGCCAGCAGCCACCGATGGCAGGAGAATGAAAAACTGTTTTTT. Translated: CASSHRWQENEKLFF.

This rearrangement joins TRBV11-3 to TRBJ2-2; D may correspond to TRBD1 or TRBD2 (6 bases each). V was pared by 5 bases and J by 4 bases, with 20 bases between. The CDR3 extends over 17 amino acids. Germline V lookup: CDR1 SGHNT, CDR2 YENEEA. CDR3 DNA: TGTGCCAGCAGCCCCCTTGGAGGGGGGCGGACCACCGGGGAGCTGTTTTTT. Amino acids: CASSPLGGGRTTGELFF. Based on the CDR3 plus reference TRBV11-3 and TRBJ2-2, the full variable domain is EAGVVQSPRYKIIEKKQPVAFWCNPISGHNTLYWYLQNLGQGPELLIRYENEEAVDDSQLPKDRFSAERLKGVDSTLKIQPAELGDSAVYLCASSPLGGGRTTGELFFGEGSRLTVL.

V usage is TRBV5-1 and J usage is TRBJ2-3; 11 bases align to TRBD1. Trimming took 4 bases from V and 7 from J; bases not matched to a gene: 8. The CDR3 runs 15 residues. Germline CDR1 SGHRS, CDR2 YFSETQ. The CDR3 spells CASSPRTGGGHTQYF. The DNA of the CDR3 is TGCGCCAGCAGCCCTAGGACAGGGGGCGGGCATACGCAGTATTTT.

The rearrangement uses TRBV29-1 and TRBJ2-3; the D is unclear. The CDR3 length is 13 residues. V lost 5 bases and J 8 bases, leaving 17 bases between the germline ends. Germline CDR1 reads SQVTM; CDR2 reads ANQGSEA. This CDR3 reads CSVLSLRESTQYF. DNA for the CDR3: TGCAGCGTTCTGTCTCTGCGTGAAAGTACGCAGTATTTT.

CDR3 nucleotides: TGTGCCAGTGTTAGCTCCTATAATTCACCCCTCCACTTT. It codes for CASVSSYNSPLHF. This sequence joins TRBV2 and TRBJ1-6; D is unresolved. The CDR3 extends over 13 amino acids. From germline, CDR1 is SNHLY and CDR2 FYNNEI. V shed 9 bases and J shed 0 bases, with 6 bases lying between them.

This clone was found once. Here the CDR3 DNA reads TGTGCCAGCAGCTTTAGCGGCCCAGAGACCCAGTACTTC. This encodes CASSFSGPETQYF. The rearrangement joins TRBV11-2 to TRBJ2-5, with D perhaps matching TRBD2 (6 bases). Per the germline V gene, CDR1 is SGHAT and CDR2 is FQNNGV. V dropped 3 bases and J dropped 4 bases, with 9 bases sitting between them. The CDR3 totals 13 residues.

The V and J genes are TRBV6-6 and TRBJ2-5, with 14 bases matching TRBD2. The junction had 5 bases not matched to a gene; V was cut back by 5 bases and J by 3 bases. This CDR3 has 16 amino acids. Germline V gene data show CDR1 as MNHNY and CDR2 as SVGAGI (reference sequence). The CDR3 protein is CASSRGLAGGEETQYF. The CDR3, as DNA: TGTGCCAGCAGTAGAGGACTAGCGGGGGGAGAAGAGACCCAGTACTTC.

The CDR3 DNA is TGCAGCGTTGAGTGGGGCGGCACTGAAGCTTTCTTT. Protein: CSVEWGGTEAFF. The J gene is TRBJ1-1, the V gene TRBV29-1; tentative D call: TRBD1 (5 bases). This CDR3 is built from 12 residues. Per germline, CDR1 SQVTM and CDR2 ANQGSEA. V lost 3 bases to trimming and J lost 4 bases, with 9 bases between them.

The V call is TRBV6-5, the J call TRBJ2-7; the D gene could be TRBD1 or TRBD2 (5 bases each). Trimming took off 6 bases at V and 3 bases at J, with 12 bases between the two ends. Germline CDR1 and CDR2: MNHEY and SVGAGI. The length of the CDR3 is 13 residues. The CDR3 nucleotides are TGTGCCAGCAGGGGGGTTGCTTACTACGAGCAGTACTTC. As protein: CASRGVAYYEQYF.

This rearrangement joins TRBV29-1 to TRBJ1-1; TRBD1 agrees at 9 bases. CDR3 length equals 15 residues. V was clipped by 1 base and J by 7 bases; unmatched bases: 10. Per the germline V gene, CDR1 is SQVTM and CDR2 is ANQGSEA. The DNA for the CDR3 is TGCAGCGTTGAAGGAGAGGACAGGGGTTGGGGTGAAGCTTTCTTT. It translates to CSVEGEDRGWGEAFF.

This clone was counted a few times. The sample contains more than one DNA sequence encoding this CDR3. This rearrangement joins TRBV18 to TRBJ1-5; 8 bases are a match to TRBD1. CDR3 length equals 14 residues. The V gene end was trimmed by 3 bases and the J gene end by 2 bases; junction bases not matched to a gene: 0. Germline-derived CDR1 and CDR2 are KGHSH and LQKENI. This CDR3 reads CASSPGQGNQPQHF. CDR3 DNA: TGTGCCAGCTCACCGGGACAGGGCAATCAGCCCCAGCATTTT.

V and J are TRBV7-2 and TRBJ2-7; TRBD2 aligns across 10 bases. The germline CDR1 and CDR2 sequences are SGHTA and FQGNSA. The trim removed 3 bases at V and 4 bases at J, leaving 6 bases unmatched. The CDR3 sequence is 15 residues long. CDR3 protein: CASSLDSGGHYEQYF. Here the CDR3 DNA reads TGTGCCAGCAGCTTGGATAGCGGGGGGCATTACGAGCAGTACTTC.